This record concerns one T cell receptor beta chain sequence. Its antigen is not identified. Naive CD8 cells lacked CD45RO, underwent positive selection for CCR7 and left out terminally differentiated effector memory CD45RA+ cells. This sample was taken from a study of shared clonotypes between healthy human individuals. Trimming left V 3 bases short and J 0 bases short, with 12 bases between. This CDR3 contains 15 residues. Germline V gene sequence: CDR1 SGHTA, CDR2 FQGNSA. In the original workflow: ImmunoSEQ output lacked quality scores and full-length reads, limiting matched filtering. Here immunoSEQ multiplex PCR was the method, and the copy in TCRdb shows in-frame clones only, minus some. Clone size and V and J calls were adopted from that table, with D and trimming inferred from the DNA. The table has approximately 2,200,000 clones, about 93% seen once. Study-level findings and limits: A reduction in generation probabilities was seen for non-shared clonotypes relative to those shared by all four donors.

The TCR sequence derives from a man aged 18 to 30 in good health. Some clones in this sample may be carry-over from other donors' samples. Sequencing used naive CD8+ T cells from PBMCs. The rearrangement joins TRBV7-2 to TRBJ2-7, with D unresolved. CDR3 protein: CASSFVPSSSYEQYF. CDR3 nucleotide sequence: TGTGCCAGCAGCTTTGTGCCCTCTAGCTCCTACGAGCAGTACTTC.